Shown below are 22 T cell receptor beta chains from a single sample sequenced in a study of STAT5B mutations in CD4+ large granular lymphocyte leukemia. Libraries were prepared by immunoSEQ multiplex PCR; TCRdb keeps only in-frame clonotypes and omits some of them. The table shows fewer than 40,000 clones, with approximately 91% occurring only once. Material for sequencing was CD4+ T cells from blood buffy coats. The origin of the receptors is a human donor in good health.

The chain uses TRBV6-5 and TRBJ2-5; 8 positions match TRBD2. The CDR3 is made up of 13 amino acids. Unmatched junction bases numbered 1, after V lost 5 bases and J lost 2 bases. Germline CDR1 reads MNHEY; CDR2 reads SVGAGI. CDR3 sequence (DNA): TGTGCCAGCAGTGGACTAGCTCAAGAGACCCAGTACTTC. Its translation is CASSGLAQETQYF.

CDR3 nucleotide sequence: TGTGCCAGCAGCAAAGTTCTAGCGGGATACAATGAGCAGTTCTTC. This gives the protein CASSKVLAGYNEQFF. The chain recombines TRBV21-1 with TRBJ2-1; the table gives TRBD2 as D, unverified against the DNA. TRBV21-1 is flagged as a pseudogene. CDR3 length: 15 residues.

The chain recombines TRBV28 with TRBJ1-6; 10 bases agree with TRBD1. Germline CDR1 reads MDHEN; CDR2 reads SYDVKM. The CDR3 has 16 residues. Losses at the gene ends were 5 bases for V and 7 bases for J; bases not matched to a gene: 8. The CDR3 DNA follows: TGTGCCAGCAGTCTATTGACAGGGGGCGGGAATTCACCCCTCCACTTT. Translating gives CASSLLTGGGNSPLHF.

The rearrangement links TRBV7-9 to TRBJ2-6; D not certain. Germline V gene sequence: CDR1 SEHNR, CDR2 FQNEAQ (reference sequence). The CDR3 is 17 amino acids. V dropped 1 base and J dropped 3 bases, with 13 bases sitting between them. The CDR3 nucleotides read TGTGCCAGCAGCTTAGACCGGCTAAGGGATGGGGCCAACGTCCTGACTTTC. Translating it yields CASSLDRLRDGANVLTF.

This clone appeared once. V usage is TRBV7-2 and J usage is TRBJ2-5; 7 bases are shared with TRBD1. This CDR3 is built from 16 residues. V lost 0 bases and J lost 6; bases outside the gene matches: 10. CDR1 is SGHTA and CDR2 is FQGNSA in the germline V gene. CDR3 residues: CASSLAGQTAGKTQYF. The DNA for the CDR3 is TGTGCCAGCAGCTTAGCGGGACAGACAGCTGGGAAGACCCAGTACTTC.

Here the CDR3 reads CASGAAYEQYF. The CDR3 region has the DNA TGTGCCAGCGGGGCGGCCTACGAGCAGTACTTC. This sequence joins TRBV11-2 and TRBJ2-7, with TRBD1 as a possible D gene (5 bases). Germline V gene data show CDR1 as SGHAT and CDR2 as FQNNGV. This CDR3 is 11 amino acids long. The ends were cut back, 8 bases at V and 2 bases at J, with 7 bases in the middle.

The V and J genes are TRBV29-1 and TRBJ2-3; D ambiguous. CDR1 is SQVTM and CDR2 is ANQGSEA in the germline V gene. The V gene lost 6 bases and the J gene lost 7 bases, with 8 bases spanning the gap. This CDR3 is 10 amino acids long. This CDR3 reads CSVSRNTQYF. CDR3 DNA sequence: TGCAGCGTCAGTCGAAATACGCAGTATTTT.

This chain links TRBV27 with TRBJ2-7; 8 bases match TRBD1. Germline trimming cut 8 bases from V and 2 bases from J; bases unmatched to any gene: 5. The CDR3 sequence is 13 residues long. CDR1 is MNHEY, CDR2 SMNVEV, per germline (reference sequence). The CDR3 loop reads CASGDRLTYEQYF. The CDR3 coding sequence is TGTGCCAGCGGGGACAGGTTAACCTACGAGCAGTACTTC.

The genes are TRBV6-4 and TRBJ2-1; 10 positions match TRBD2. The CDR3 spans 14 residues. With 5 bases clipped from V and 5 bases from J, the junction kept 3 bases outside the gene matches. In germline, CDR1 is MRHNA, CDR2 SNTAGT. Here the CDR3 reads CASSSGLADNEQFF. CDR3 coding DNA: TGTGCCAGCAGTTCAGGACTAGCGGACAATGAGCAGTTCTTC.

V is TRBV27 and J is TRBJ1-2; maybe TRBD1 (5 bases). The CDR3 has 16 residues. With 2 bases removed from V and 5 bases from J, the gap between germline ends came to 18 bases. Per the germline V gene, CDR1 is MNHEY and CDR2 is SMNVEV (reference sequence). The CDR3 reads CASSLGGGTAPYGYTF. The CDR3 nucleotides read TGTGCCAGCAGTTTAGGGGGGGGGACGGCCCCTTATGGCTACACCTTC.

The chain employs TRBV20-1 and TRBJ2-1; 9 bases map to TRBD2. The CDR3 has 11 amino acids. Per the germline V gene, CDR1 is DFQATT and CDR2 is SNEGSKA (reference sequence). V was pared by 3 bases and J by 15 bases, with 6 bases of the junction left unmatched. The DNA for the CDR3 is TGCAGTGCTAGTCCGCGGGAGGGACGGTTCTTC. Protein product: CSASPREGRFF.

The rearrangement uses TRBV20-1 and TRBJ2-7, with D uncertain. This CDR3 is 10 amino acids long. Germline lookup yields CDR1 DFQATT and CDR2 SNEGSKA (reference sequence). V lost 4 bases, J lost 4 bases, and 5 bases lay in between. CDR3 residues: CSANWYEQYF. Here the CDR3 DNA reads TGCAGTGCTAACTGGTACGAGCAGTACTTC.

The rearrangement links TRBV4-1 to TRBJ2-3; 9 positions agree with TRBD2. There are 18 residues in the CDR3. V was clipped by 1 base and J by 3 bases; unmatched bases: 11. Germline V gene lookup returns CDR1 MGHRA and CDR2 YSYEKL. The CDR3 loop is CASSQGPMASGKTDTQYF. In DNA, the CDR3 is TGCGCCAGCAGCCAAGGCCCCATGGCTAGCGGGAAAACAGATACGCAGTATTTT.

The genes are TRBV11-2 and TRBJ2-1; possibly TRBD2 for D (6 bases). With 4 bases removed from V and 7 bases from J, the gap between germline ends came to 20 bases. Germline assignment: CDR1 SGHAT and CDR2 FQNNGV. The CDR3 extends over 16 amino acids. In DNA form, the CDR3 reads TGTGCCAGCAGCTCCTCGCCCGGGACTCCCATTAATGAGCAGTTCTTC. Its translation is CASSSSPGTPINEQFF.

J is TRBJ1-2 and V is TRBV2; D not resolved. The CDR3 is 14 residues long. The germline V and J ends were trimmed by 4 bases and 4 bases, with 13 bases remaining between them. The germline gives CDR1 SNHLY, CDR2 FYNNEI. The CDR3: CASSGQSQSYGYTF. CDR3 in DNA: TGTGCCAGCAGTGGTCAATCCCAATCCTATGGCTACACCTTC.

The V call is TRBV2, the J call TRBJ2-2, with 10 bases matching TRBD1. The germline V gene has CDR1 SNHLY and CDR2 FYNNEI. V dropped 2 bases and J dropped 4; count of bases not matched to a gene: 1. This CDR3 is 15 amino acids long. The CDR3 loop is CASSEWTGGTGELFF. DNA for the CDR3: TGTGCCAGCAGTGAATGGACAGGGGGCACCGGGGAGCTGTTTTTT.

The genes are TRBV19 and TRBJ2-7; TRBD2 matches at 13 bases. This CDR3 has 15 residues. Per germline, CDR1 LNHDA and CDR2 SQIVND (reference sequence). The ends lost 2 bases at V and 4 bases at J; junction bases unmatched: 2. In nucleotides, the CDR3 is TGTGCCAGTAGTATAAGGACTAGCGGGAGTTACGAGCAGTACTTC. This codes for CASSIRTSGSYEQYF.

CDR3 protein: CASSLVGANYGYTF. The CDR3 region has the DNA TGTGCCAGCAGTTTAGTAGGAGCTAACTATGGCTACACCTTC. The chain has TRBV28 and TRBJ1-2; D is unclear. Germline V CDR1 and CDR2: MDHEN, SYDVKM. The ends were cut back, 2 bases at V and 0 bases at J, with 7 bases in the middle. The CDR3 consists of 14 residues.

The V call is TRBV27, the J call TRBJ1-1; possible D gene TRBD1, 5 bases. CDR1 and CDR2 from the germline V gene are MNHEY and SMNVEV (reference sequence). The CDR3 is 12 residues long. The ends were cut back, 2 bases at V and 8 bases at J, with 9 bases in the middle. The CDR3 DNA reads TGTGCCAGCAGTTTAGTGGGACGAGAAGCTTTCTTT. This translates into CASSLVGREAFF.

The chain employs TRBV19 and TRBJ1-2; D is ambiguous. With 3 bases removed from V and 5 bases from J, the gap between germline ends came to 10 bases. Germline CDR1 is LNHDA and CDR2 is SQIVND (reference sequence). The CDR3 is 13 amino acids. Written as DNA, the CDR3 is TGTGCCAGTAGTATCCGGGGAACTTATGGCTACACCTTC. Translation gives CASSIRGTYGYTF.

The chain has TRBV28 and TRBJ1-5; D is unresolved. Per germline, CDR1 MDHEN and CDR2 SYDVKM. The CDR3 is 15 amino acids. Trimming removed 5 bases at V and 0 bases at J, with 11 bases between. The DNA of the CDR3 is TGTGCCAGCAGTGCCACAGTGAGTAGCAATCAGCCCCAGCATTTT. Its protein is CASSATVSSNQPQHF.

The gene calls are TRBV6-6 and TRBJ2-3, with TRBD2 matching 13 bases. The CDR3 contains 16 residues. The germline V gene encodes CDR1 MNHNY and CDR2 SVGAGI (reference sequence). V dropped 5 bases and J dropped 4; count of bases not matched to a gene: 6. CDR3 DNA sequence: TGTGCCAGCAGTCGCAGACTAGCGGGAGGCCCAGATACGCAGTATTTT. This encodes CASSRRLAGGPDTQYF.